Included here is one TCR beta chain sequence, with context. This sample was taken from a study of blood T cell repertoires in COVID-19. The CDR3 length is 15 residues. The germline gives CDR1 MDHEN, CDR2 SYDVKM. The ends lost 1 base at V and 7 bases at J; junction bases unmatched: 10. Seattle's enrolled individuals joined amid active infection and were then monitored longitudinally. In the original processing: Counts of nucleated cells, estimated from reference gene primer amplification, were obtained. Clones were sequenced by immunoSEQ multiplex PCR, and TCRdb holds only the in-frame ones, with some missing. Clone size and V and J calls were adopted from that table, with D and trimming inferred from the DNA. This sample has around 470,000 clones; 75% to 90% occur once, and the top ten carry 0.9%.

Sequencing was carried out using peripheral blood. This chain uses TRBV28 with TRBJ2-7; 7 bases match TRBD1. The TCR originated in a man younger than 35 with COVID-19, enrolled during active disease. Written as DNA, the CDR3 is TGTGCCAGCAGTTTATCTCGCGACAGGGTCAGGGAGCAGTACTTC. Protein sequence: CASSLSRDRVREQYF.